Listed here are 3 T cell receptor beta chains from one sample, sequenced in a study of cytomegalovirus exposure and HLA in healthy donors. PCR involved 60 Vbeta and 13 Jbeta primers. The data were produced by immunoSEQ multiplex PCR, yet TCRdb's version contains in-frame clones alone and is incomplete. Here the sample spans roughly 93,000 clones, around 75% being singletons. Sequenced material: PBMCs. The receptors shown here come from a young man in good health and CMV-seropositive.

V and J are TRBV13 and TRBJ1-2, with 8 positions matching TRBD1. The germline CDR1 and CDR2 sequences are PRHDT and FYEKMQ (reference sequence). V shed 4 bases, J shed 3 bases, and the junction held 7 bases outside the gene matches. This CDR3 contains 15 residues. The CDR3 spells CASSYDRGQDYGYTF. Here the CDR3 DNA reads TGTGCCAGCAGCTACGACAGGGGACAAGACTATGGCTACACCTTC. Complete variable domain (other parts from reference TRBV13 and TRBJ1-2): AAGVIQSPRHLIKEKRETATLKCYPIPRHDTVYWYQQGPGQDPQFLISFYEKMQSDKGSIPDRFSAQQFSDYHSELNMSSLELGDSALYFCASSYDRGQDYGYTFGSGTRLTVV.

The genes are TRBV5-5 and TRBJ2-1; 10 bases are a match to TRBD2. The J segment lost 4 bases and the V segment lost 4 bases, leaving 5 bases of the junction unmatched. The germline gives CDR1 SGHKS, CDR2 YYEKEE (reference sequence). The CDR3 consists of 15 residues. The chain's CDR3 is CASSLSGGAYNEQFF. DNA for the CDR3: TGTGCCAGCAGCCTAAGCGGGGGGGCGTACAATGAGCAGTTCTTC.

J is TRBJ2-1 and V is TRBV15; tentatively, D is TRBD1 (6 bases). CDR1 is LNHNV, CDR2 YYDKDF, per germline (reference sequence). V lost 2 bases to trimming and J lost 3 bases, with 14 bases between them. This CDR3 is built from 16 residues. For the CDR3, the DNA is TGTGCCACCAGCAGAACTGCAGGGGTCGGCTACAATGAGCAGTTCTTC. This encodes CATSRTAGVGYNEQFF.